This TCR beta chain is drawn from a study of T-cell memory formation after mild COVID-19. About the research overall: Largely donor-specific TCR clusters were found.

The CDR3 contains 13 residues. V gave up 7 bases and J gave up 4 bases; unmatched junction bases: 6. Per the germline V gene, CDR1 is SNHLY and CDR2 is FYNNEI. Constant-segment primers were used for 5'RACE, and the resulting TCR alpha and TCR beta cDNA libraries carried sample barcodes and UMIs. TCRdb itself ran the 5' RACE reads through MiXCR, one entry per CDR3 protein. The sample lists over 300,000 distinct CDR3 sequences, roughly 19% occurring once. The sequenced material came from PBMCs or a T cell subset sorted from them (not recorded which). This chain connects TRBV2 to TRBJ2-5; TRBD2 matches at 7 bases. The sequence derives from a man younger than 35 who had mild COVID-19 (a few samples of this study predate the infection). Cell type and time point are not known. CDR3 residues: CASTLGRGETQYF. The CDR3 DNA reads TGTGCCAGCACCCTTGGGAGGGGAGAGACCCAGTACTTC.